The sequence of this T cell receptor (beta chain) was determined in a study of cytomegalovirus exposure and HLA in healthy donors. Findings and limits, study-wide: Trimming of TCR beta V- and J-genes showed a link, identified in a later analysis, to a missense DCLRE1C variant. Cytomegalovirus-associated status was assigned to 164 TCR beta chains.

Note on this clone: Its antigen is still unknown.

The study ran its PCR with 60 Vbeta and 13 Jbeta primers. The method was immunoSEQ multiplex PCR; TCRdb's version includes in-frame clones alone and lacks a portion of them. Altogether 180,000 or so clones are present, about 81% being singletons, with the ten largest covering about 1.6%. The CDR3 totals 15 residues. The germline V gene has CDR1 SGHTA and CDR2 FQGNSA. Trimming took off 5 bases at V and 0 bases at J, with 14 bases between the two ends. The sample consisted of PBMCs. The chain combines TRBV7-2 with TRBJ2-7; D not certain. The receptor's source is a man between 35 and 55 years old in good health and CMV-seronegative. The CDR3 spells CASSPQAYSSYEQYF. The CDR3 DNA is TGTGCCAGCAGCCCTCAGGCGTATAGCTCCTACGAGCAGTACTTC.